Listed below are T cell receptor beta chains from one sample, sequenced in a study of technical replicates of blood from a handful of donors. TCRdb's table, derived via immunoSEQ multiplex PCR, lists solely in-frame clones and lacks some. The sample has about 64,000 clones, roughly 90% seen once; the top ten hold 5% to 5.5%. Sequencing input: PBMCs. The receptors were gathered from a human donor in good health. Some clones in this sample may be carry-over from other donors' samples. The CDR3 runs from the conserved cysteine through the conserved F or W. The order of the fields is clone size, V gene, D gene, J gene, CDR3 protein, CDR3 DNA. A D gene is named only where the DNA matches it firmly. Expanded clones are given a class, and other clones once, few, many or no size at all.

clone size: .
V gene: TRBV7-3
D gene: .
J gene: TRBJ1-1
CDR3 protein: CASSLNRQERFTEAFF
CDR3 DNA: TGTGCCAGCAGCTTGAATAGACAGGAACGTTTCACTGAAGCTTTCTTT

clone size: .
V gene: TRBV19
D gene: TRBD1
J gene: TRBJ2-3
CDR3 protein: CASSIGTGRRFSTDTQYF
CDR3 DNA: TGTGCCAGTAGTATCGGGACAGGGAGGAGGTTTAGCACAGATACGCAGTATTTT

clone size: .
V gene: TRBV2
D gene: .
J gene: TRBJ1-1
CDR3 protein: CASRGGLNTEAFF
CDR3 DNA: TGTGCCAGCCGGGGAGGCCTCAACACTGAAGCTTTCTTT

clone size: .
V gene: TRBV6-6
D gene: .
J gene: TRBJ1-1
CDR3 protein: CASFPQGRWTEAFF
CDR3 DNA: TGTGCCAGCTTCCCGCAGGGGAGATGGACTGAAGCTTTCTTT

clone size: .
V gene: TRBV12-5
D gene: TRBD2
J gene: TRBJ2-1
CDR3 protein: CASGPGLHEQFF
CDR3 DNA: TGTGCTAGTGGTCCGGGACTACATGAGCAGTTCTTC

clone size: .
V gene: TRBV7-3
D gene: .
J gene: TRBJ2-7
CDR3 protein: CASSLFPTGEQYF
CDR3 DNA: TGTGCCAGCAGCTTATTCCCCACGGGGGAGCAGTACTTC

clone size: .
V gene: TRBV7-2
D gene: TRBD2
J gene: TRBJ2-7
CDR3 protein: CASSLGLGGGYEQYF
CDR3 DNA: TGTGCCAGCAGCTTAGGCCTGGGGGGGGGCTACGAGCAGTACTTC

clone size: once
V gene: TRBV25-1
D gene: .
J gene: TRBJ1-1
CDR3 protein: CASSPEGRNTEAFF
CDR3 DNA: TGTGCCAGCAGTCCCGAGGGCAGGAACACTGAAGCTTTCTTT

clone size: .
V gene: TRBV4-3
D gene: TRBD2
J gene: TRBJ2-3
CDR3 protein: CASSQLSGSSADTQYF
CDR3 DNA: TGCGCCAGCAGCCAACTTAGCGGGAGTTCTGCAGATACGCAGTATTTT

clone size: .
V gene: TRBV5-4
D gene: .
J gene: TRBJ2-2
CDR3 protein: CASSQTEGAGELFF
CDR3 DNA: TGTGCCAGCAGCCAAACAGAGGGGGCCGGGGAGCTGTTTTTT

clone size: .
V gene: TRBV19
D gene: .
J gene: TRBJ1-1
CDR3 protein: CASSTTLNTEAFF
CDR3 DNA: TGTGCCAGTAGTACTACGCTGAACACTGAAGCTTTCTTT

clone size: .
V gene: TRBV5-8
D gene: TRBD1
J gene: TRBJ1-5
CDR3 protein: CASSLGGQGIQPQHF
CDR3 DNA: TGTGCCAGCAGCTTGGGGGGACAGGGGATTCAGCCCCAGCATTTT

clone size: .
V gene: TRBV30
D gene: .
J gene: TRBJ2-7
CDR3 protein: CAKGDLYEQYF
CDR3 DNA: TGTGCTAAGGGGGATCTTTACGAGCAGTACTTC

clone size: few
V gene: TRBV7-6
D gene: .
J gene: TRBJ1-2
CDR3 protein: CASSLEQGSYGYTF
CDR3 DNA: TGTGCCAGCAGCTTAGAACAGGGTTCCTATGGCTACACCTTC

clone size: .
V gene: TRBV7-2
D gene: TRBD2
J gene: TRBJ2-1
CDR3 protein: CASSSASGGADEQFF
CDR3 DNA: TGTGCCAGCAGCTCCGCTAGCGGGGGGGCCGATGAGCAGTTCTTC

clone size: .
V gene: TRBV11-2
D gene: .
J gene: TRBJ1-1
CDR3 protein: CASTPHAGNWKEAFF
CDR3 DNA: TGTGCCAGCACCCCACACGCAGGGAACTGGAAAGAAGCTTTCTTT

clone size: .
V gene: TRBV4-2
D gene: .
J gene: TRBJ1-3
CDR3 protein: CASRHEDGNTIYF
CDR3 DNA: TGTGCCAGCAGACACGAGGATGGAAACACCATATATTTT

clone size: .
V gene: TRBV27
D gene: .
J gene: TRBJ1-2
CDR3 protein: CASSSGGGYTF
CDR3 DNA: TGTGCCAGCAGTTCGGGGGGGGGCTACACCTTC

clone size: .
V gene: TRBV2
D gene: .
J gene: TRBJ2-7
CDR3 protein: CASSEAGHGEYF
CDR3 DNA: TGTGCCAGCAGTGAAGCAGGCCACGGGGAGTACTTC

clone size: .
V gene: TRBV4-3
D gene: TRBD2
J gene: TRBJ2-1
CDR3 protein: CASSAYSGSYNEQFF
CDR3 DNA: TGCGCCAGCAGCGCCTATAGCGGGAGCTACAATGAGCAGTTCTTC

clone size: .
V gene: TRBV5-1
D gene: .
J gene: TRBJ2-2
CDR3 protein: CASSLWTANTGELFF
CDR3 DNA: TGCGCCAGCAGCTTGTGGACAGCGAACACCGGGGAGCTGTTTTTT

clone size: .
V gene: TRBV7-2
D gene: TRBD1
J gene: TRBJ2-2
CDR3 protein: CASSLGSRGLSGELFF
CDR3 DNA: TGTGCCAGCAGCTTAGGGAGCAGGGGGCTCTCCGGGGAGCTGTTTTTT

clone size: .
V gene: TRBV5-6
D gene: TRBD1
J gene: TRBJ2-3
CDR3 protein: CASSSDRGLLTDTQYF
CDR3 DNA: TGTGCCAGCAGCTCGGACAGGGGGCTCCTCACAGATACGCAGTATTTT

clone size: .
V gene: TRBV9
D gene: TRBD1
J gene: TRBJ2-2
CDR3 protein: CASSVAGTGTGELFF
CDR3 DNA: TGTGCCAGCAGCGTAGCCGGGACAGGAACCGGGGAGCTGTTTTTT

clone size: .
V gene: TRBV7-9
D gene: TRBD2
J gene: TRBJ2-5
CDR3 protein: CASSLAGSGGLQTQYF
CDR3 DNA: TGTGCCAGCAGCTTAGCCGGGAGCGGGGGATTGCAGACCCAGTACTTC

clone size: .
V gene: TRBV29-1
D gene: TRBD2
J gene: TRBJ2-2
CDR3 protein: CSVLTSGRIGELFF
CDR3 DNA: TGCAGCGTCCTTACTAGCGGGAGGATCGGGGAGCTGTTTTTT

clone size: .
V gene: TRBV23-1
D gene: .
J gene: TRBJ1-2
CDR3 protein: CASSPQERDGYTF
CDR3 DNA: TGCGCCAGCAGTCCCCAAGAGCGGGACGGCTACACCTTC

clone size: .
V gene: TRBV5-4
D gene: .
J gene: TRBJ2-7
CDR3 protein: CATSRGSYEQYF
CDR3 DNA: TGTGCCACCAGTCGGGGTTCCTACGAGCAGTACTTC

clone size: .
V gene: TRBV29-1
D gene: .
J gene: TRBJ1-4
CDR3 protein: CSVEDKTLATNEKLFF
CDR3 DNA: TGCAGCGTTGAAGATAAGACACTGGCAACTAATGAAAAACTGTTTTTT

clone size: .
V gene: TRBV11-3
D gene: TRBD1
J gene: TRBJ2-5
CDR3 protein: CASSQTGSETQYF
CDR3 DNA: TGTGCCAGCAGCCAGACAGGGTCAGAGACCCAGTACTTC

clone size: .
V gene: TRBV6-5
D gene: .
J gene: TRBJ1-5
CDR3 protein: CASSPGAGIPQHF
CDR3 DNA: TGTGCCAGCAGCCCCGGCGCGGGTATTCCCCAGCATTTT

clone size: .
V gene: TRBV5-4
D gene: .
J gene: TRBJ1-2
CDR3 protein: CASSSYREYYGYTF
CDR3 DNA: TGTGCCAGCAGCTCGTACAGGGAATACTATGGCTACACCTTC

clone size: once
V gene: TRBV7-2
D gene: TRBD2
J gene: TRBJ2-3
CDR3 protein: CASSLPASGTSTDTQYF
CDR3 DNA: TGTGCCAGCAGCCTACCGGCTAGCGGGACTAGCACAGATACGCAGTATTTT

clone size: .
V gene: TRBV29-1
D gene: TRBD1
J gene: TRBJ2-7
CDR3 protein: CSALRGQGRYEQYF
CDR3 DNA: TGCAGCGCGTTGAGGGGACAGGGGAGGTACGAGCAGTACTTC

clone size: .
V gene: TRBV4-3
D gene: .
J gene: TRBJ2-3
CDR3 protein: CASSQGLTNADTQYF
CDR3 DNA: TGCGCCAGCAGCCAAGGACTTACTAACGCAGATACGCAGTATTTT

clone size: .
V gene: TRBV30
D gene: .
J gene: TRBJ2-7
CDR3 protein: CAWSVLAGWEQYF
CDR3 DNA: TGTGCCTGGAGTGTACTGGCAGGGTGGGAGCAGTACTTC

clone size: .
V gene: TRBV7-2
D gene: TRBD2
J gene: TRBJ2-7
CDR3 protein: CASMGLAYEQYF
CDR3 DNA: TGTGCCAGCATGGGACTAGCGTACGAGCAGTACTTC

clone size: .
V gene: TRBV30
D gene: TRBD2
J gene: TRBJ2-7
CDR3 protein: CAWRGASGRSSYEQYF
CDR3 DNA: TGTGCCTGGAGGGGGGCTAGCGGGCGTTCCTCCTACGAGCAGTACTTC

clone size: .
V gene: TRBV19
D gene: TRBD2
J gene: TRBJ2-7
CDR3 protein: CASSSSGRAVYEQYF
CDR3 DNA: TGTGCCAGTAGTTCTAGCGGGAGGGCGGTGTACGAGCAGTACTTC

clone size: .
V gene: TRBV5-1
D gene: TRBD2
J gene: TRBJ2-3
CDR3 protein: CASSSGGATDTQYF
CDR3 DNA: TGCGCCAGCAGCTCGGGGGGGGCCACAGATACGCAGTATTTT

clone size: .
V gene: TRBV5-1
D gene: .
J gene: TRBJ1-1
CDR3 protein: CASSQDTIGNTEAFF
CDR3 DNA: TGCGCCAGCAGCCAGGACACCATAGGGAACACTGAAGCTTTCTTT

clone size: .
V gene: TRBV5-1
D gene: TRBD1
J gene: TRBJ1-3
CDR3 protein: CASSFGGQGRRSGNTIYF
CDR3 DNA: TGCGCCAGCAGCTTCGGAGGACAGGGACGTCGCTCTGGAAACACCATATATTTT

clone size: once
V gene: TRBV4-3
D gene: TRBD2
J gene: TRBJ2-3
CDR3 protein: CASSQGIGGGYTDTQYF
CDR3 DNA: TGCGCCAGCAGCCAGGGGATCGGGGGGGGATACACAGATACGCAGTATTTT

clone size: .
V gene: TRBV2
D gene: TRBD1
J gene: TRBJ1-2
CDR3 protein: CASSEEQGVGGYTF
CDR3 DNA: TGTGCCAGCAGTGAAGAGCAGGGGGTAGGTGGCTACACCTTC

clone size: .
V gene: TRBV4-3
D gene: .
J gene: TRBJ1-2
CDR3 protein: CASSQDTQGYYGYTF
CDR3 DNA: TGCGCCAGCAGCCAAGATACCCAGGGTTACTATGGCTACACCTTC

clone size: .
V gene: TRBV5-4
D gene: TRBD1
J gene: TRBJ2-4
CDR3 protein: CASSVGQALGNIQYF
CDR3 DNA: TGTGCCAGCAGCGTGGGACAGGCCCTCGGGAACATTCAGTACTTC

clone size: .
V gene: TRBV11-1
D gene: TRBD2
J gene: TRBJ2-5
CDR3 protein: CASSRRSGRAGETQYF
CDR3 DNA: TGTGCCAGCAGCCGGAGAAGCGGGAGGGCCGGAGAGACCCAGTACTTC

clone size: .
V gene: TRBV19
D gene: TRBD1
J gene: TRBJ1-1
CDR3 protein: CATSSPRGQGKNTEAFF
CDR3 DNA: TGTGCCACCTCCTCACCCAGGGGACAGGGGAAGAACACTGAAGCTTTCTTT

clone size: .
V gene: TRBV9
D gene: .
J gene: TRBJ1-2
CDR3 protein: CASSVREDYGYTF
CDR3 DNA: TGTGCCAGCAGCGTCAGGGAGGACTATGGCTACACCTTC

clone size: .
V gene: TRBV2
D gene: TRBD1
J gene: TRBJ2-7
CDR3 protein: CASSEAEVIRQGEPYEQYF
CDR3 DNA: TGTGCCAGCAGTGAAGCGGAGGTTATAAGACAGGGTGAACCCTACGAGCAGTACTTC

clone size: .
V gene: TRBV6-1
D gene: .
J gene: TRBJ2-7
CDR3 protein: CASSEGRGEQYF
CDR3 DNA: TGTGCCAGCAGTGAAGGGAGAGGCGAGCAGTACTTC

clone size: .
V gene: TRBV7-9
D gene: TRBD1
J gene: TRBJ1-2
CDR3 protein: CASSSGGIGYTF
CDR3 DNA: TGTGCCAGCAGTTCAGGGGGGATTGGCTACACCTTC

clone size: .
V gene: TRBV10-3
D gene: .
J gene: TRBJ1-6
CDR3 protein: CAISEYGLNNSPLHF
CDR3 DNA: TGTGCCATCAGTGAGTATGGACTGAATAATTCACCCCTCCACTTT